One sample yielded the 6 T cell receptor beta chains listed below, sequenced in a study of CD8 T cell repertoires and HIV-1 epitope variants. Their target antigens are unknown. Some clones are missing from TCRdb's copy, which holds only in-frame ones; the method was immunoSEQ multiplex PCR. The sample carries roughly 4,900 clones, approximately 66% recorded once. The specimen sequenced was cultured CD8+ T cells derived from PBMCs. Every receptor here comes from a male donor with HIV.

The V gene is TRBV7-2, the J gene TRBJ2-7; D may be TRBD1 (6 bases). The germline V and J ends were trimmed by 5 bases and 2 bases, with 13 bases remaining between them. The CDR3 has 14 amino acids. Germline assignment: CDR1 SGHTA and CDR2 FQGNSA. The CDR3 DNA follows: TGTGCCAGCAGCCCTTCAACAGGGACCTACGAGCAGTACTTC. Translated, it gives CASSPSTGTYEQYF.

This chain links TRBV11-3 with TRBJ2-1; TRBD2 might be the D (6 bases). Trimming cost V 4 bases and J 4 bases, with 20 bases left between them. The CDR3 spans 17 residues. Germline V gene sequence: CDR1 SGHNT, CDR2 YENEEA. The CDR3 region has the DNA TGTGCCAGCAGCTCGGGGTCGGCGGGTAGCGGATACAATGAGCAGTTCTTC. Encoded protein: CASSSGSAGSGYNEQFF.

This clone is large within its sample. The chain is built from TRBV13 and TRBJ1-3, with 7 positions matching TRBD1. Germline loops: CDR1 PRHDT, CDR2 FYEKMQ (reference sequence). Trimming cost V 5 bases and J 5 bases; bases outside gene matches: 9. The CDR3 contains 15 residues. In DNA form, the CDR3 reads TGTGCCAGCAGCCCTGACAGGGACGGGCGAAACACCATATATTTT. It codes for CASSPDRDGRNTIYF.

The chain employs TRBV5-5 and TRBJ2-5, with D perhaps TRBD2 (6 bases). The J call is in doubt because the DNA end fits TRBJ2-7 better. Germline V lookup: CDR1 SGHKS, CDR2 YYEKEE (reference sequence). CDR3 length equals 15 residues. CDR3 coding DNA: TGTGCCAGCAGCCCGCTCTTTGGGGGGTCCTACGAGCAGTACTTC. The encoded protein is CASSPLFGGSYEQYF.

The chain carries TRBV10-3 and TRBJ2-2, with 10 bases lining up with TRBD2. Germline CDR1 reads ENHRY; CDR2 reads SYGVKD. The length of the CDR3 is 17 residues. V lost 2 bases and J lost 0; bases outside the gene matches: 3. The CDR3 DNA is TGTGCCATCAGTGAGCCTAGCGGGGGCCCGAACACCGGGGAGCTGTTTTTT. This translates into CAISEPSGGPNTGELFF.

By sample fraction, this clone is medium-sized. The V gene is TRBV14, the J gene TRBJ2-2, with unresolved D. The CDR3 spans 14 residues. The germline gives CDR1 SGHDN, CDR2 FVKESK. The V end lost 6 bases, the J end lost 0 bases, and 8 bases lay between the germline ends. In DNA form, the CDR3 reads TGTGCCAGCAGGCTAGAAGCGAACACCGGGGAGCTGTTTTTT. It specifies CASRLEANTGELFF.